A single sample is the source of the 11 T cell receptor beta chains below, sequenced in a study of cytomegalovirus exposure and HLA in healthy donors. The study ran its PCR with 60 Vbeta and 13 Jbeta primers. Repertoires were generated with immunoSEQ multiplex PCR, while TCRdb's copy carries only in-frame clones and drops some. Here the sample spans around 100,000 clones, 67% being singletons. Input material: PBMCs. These receptors originate from a man aged 18 to 29 in good health and CMV-seropositive.

This clone was picked up a small number of times. V and J are TRBV6-1 and TRBJ2-1, with D possibly TRBD1 on 8 matching bases. The V gene lost 6 bases and the J gene lost 8 bases, with 17 bases spanning the gap. CDR1 is MNHNS and CDR2 is SASEGT in the germline V gene. This CDR3 has 14 residues. CDR3 nucleotide sequence: TGTGCCAGCAGAAAACAGGGGGGGGCGGATGAGCAGTTCTTC. This translates into CASRKQGGADEQFF.

This clone was seen more than once but under ten times. The V gene is TRBV25-1, the J gene TRBJ1-1; D perhaps matches TRBD1 (6 bases). Trimming took 7 bases from V and 2 from J, leaving 8 bases between them. The CDR3 loop spans 12 amino acids. Germline CDR1 reads MGHDK; CDR2 reads SYGVNS. CDR3 protein: CASNRDNTEAFF. The CDR3 bases are TGTGCCAGCAACAGGGACAACACTGAAGCTTTCTTT. Filled out from reference TRBV25-1 and TRBJ1-1, the complete variable domain reads EADIYQTPRYLVIGTGKKITLECSQTMGHDKMYWYQQDPGMELHLIHYSYGVNSTEKGDLSSESTVSRIRTEHFPLTLESARPSHTSQYLCASNRDNTEAFFGQGTRLTVV.

The J gene is TRBJ2-3, the V gene TRBV10-3; 10 bases match TRBD2. This CDR3 spans 17 amino acids. Looked up from germline, CDR1 is ENHRY and CDR2 is SYGVKD. J was trimmed by 4 bases and V by 6 bases; bases with no gene match: 13. This CDR3 is CAISIQGQTSGSDTQYF. The CDR3 DNA reads as TGTGCCATCAGCATCCAAGGTCAGACTAGCGGGTCAGATACGCAGTATTTT.

The rearrangement links TRBV20-1 to TRBJ2-2, with D unclear. V lost 5 bases and J 8 bases, leaving 6 bases between the germline ends. CDR3 size: 10 residues. Per the germline V gene, CDR1 is DFQATT and CDR2 is SNEGSKA (reference sequence). In nucleotides, the CDR3 is TGCAGTGCTTACGAGGGGGAGCTGTTTTTT. Protein sequence: CSAYEGELFF.

This clone was seen more than once but under ten times. The V call is TRBV6-1, the J call TRBJ1-1, with a weak D call TRBD1 (5 bases). V dropped 6 bases and J dropped 8 bases, with 10 bases sitting between them. From germline, CDR1 is MNHNS and CDR2 SASEGT. This CDR3 spans 11 amino acids. The CDR3 sequence is CASSLRGEAFF. The CDR3 DNA is TGTGCCAGCAGCCTACGGGGGGAAGCTTTCTTT.

This rearrangement joins TRBV2 to TRBJ1-6; 9 bases are shared with TRBD1. J gave up 8 bases and V 8 bases, and 7 bases lay outside the gene matches. Germline assignment: CDR1 SNHLY and CDR2 FYNNEI. This CDR3 has 14 residues. The CDR3 DNA sequence: TGTGCCAGCGCCCGCCGGGACAGGGATTCACCCCTCCACTTT. Translated, it gives CASARRDRDSPLHF. The variable domain in full, completed from reference TRBV2 and TRBJ1-6, reads EPEVTQTPSHQVTQMGQEVILRCVPISNHLYFYWYRQILGQKVEFLVSFYNNEISEKSEIFDDQFSVERPDGSNFTLKIRSTKLEDSAMYFCASARRDRDSPLHFGNGTRLTVT.

This sequence joins TRBV25-1 and TRBJ1-6, with 8 bases that match TRBD1. V dropped 4 bases and J dropped 10; count of bases not matched to a gene: 9. This CDR3 region has 15 residues. The germline V gene encodes CDR1 MGHDK and CDR2 SYGVNS. CDR3 in amino acids: CASSGQGAWKSPLHF. The CDR3 coding sequence is TGTGCCAGCAGTGGGCAGGGGGCATGGAAATCACCCCTCCACTTT.

The genes are TRBV14 and TRBJ2-2, with 9 nucleotides matching TRBD1. Germline CDR1 is SGHDN and CDR2 is FVKESK. This CDR3 is built from 16 residues. Trimming removed 1 base from V and 7 bases from J; junction bases left unmatched: 7. The CDR3, as DNA: TGTGCCAGCAGCCAAGCCGGGACAGGGCTTATCGGGGAGCTGTTTTTT. It translates to CASSQAGTGLIGELFF.

This chain links TRBV29-1 with TRBJ1-1; D might be TRBD1 (6 bases). The CDR3 sequence is 14 residues long. Trimming stripped 7 bases from V and 5 bases from J, with 20 bases between. Germline V gives CDR1 SQVTM, CDR2 ANQGSEA. This CDR3 reads CSAGQSASSTEAFF. The DNA for the CDR3 is TGCAGCGCCGGACAGTCCGCCTCCTCTACTGAAGCTTTCTTT.

The rearrangement links TRBV6-5 to TRBJ1-1, with D maybe TRBD1 (5 bases). Between the trimmed V and J ends, which lost 5 bases and 4 bases, there was a span of 14 bases. This CDR3 spans 14 amino acids. Germline values: CDR1 MNHEY, CDR2 SVGAGI. CDR3 sequence reads: CASSGPDSITEAFF. For the CDR3, the DNA is TGTGCCAGCAGTGGTCCCGACAGTATCACTGAAGCTTTCTTT.

This clone has just a few counts. The chain carries TRBV6-5 and TRBJ1-1; perhaps TRBD1 as D (5 bases). V was pared by 2 bases and J by 1 base, with 11 bases between. CDR1 is MNHEY, CDR2 SVGAGI, per germline. The CDR3 is 15 amino acids. CDR3 residues: CASSYGASKNTEAFF. In nucleotides, the CDR3 is TGTGCCAGCAGTTACGGGGCATCTAAGAACACTGAAGCTTTCTTT.